The present entry profiles one T cell receptor beta chain with its context. Data came from immunoSEQ multiplex PCR; TCRdb stores just in-frame clones and leaves some out. This sample has tens of thousands of clones; 88% occur once, and the top ten carry roughly 18%. The data belong to a study of OX40 agonist ivuxolimab in advanced cancers. Study overall: Dose-escalation subjects each had hepatocellular carcinoma, melanoma, renal cell or head and neck cancer.

This CDR3 spans 11 amino acids. Trimming shortened V by 5 bases and J by 2 bases, and 3 bases separated the two germline ends. CDR1 and CDR2 from the germline V gene are ENHRY and SYGVKD. The receptor's source is an adult with an advanced solid tumor such as melanoma, head and neck, liver or kidney cancer. The chain is built from TRBV10-3 and TRBJ1-2; D ambiguous. This specimen was CD4+ or CD8+ T cells sorted from blood, taken in a trial of the OX40 agonist ivuxolimab. CDR3 in DNA: TGTGCCATCAGTAAGAACTATGGCTACACCTTC. This codes for CAISKNYGYTF.